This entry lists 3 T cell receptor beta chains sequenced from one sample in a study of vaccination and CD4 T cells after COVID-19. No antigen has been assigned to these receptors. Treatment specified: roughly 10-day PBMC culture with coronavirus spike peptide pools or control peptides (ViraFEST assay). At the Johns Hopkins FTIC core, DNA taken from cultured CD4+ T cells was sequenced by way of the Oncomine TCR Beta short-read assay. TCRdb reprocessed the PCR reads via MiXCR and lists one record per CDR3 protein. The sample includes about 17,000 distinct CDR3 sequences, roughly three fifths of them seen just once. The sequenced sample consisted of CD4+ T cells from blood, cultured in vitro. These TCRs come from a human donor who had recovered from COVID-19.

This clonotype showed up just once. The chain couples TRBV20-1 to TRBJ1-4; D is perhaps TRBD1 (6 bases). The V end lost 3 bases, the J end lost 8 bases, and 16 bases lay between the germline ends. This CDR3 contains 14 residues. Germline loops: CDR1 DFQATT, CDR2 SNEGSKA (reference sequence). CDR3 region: CSARGGGAGEKLFF. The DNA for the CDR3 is TGCAGTGCTAGGGGAGGGGGGGCAGGGGAAAAACTGTTTTTT.

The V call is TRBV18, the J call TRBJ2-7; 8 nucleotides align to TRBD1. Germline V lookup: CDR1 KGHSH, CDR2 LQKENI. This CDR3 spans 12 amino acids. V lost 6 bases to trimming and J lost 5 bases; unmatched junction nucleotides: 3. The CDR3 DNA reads TGTGCCAGCTCCCCGACAGGGGACGAGCAGTACTTC. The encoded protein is CASSPTGDEQYF.

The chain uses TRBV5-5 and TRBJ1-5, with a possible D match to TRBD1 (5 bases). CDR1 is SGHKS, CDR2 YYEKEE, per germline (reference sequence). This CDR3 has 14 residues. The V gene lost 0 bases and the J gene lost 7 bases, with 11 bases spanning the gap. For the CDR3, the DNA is TGTGCCAGCAGCTTGGATTCCGGGGACCAGCCCCAGCATTTT. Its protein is CASSLDSGDQPQHF.